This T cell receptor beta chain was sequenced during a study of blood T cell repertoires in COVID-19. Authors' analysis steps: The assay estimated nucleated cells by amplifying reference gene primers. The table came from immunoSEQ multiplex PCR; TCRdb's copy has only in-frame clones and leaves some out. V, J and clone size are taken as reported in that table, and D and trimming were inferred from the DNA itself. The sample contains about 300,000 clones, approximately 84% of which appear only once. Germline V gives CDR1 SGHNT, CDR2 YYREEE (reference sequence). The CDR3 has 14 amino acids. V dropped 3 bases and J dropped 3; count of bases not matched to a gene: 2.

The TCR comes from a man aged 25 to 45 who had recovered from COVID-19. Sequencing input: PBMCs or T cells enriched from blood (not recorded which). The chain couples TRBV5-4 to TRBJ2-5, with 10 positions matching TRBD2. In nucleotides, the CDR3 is TGTGCCAGCAGCTACACTAGCGGGAAAGAGACCCAGTACTTC. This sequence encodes CASSYTSGKETQYF.